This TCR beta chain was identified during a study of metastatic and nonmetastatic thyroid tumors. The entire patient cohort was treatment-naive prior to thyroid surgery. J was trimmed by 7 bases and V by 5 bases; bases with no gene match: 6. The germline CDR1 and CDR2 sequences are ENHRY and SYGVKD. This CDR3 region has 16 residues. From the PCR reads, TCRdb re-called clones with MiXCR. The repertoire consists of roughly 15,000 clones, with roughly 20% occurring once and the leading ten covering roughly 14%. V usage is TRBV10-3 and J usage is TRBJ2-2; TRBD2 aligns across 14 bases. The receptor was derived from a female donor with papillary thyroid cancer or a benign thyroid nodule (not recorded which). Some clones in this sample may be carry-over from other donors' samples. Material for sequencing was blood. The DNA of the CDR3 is TGTGCCATCAGTCGGGGGACTAGCGGGAGTCACGGGGAGCTGTTTTTT. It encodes CAISRGTSGSHGELFF.